This T cell receptor (beta chain) was identified in a study of T cell responses to AZD1222 COVID-19 vaccine (dated by TCRdb to the early 2020s). Concerning the study at large: AZD1222 recipients with second doses at about 4 weeks or about 12 weeks were pooled, because spike-specific TCR depth and breadth did not differ between schedules. A total of just over 230 trial participants underwent TCR sequencing, of whom more than 200 had received two doses of AZD1222 and 26 had received two doses of the MenACWY control vaccine. Trial participants were enrolled by age into 18-55, 56-69 and 70-plus year subgroups, with roughly 160, 29 and 62 TCR-sequenced participants respectively.

The CDR3 regions of human TCRbeta chains were analyzed by immunosequencing. The authors processed their data as follows. Repertoire TCRs were checked for matches against a reference library of SARS-CoV-2-specific TCRs that had been generated using the MIRA antigen-specificity platform. Breadth meant the fraction of unique TCRs that were SARS-CoV-2-associated, whereas depth meant the fraction of total T cells that were SARS-CoV-2-associated. Each spike-specific TCR was assigned to its reactive spike region and to a CD4 or CD8 class using the MIRA data. Log10-transformed breadth and depth values were compared by one-way ANOVA with Sidak's multiple comparisons tests. The source is immuneACCESS, and TCRdb retained only in-frame sequences with V and J called. Part of the clones is not carried over; for the studies checked, unresolved V genes explain less than half of this, and the remainder is unexplained. Clone size and V and J calls were adopted from that table, with D and trimming inferred from the DNA. This sample comprises 99,000 or so clones, about 90% of them detected only once. Of the sample, 8% to 9% is held by the ten largest clones.

In the case of this clone: There is no known antigen for this receptor. No base qualities exist here, and no much larger clone lies one base off it.

V is shortened by 4 bases, J by 4 bases, and the region joining them spans 20 bases. The CDR1 and CDR2 encoded by the germline V gene (reference sequence) are LGHDT and YNNKEL. Spanning cysteine to phenylalanine, the CDR3 consists of 18 amino acids. The kept DNA is CDR3 alone, 54 bases in frame from the first base. The time point label for this specimen denotes: baseline before first vaccination. Samples from vaccinated people were obtained from the UK trials COV001 and COV002, which included a single-blind randomized controlled phase 2/3 trial of AZD1222 (ChAdOx1 nCoV-19) in healthy adults. For TCRbeta chain sequencing, PBMC samples from trial participants were taken at day 0 and at day 28 after the second dose. General findings and caveats noted by the study authors: Most participants were white British and females outnumbered males, and the authors suggested that clonal diversity may have been underestimated. Nearly half of unique spike-specific TCRs reportedly recognized epitopes outside regions mutated in the B.1.351 and B.1.1.7 variants. Because no samples from the day 14 peak response were available, repertoires could be characterized only after the peak T cell response. Conclusions about previously exposed vaccinees are limited, since just five to seven AZD1222 recipients were seropositive for SARS-CoV-2 at baseline. In the small 56-69-year group, the increase in depth fell short of significance, most likely because of low power. The vaccine-associated CD4 TCRs covered the entire spike protein, and the dominant responses fell in regions 160-218 and 743-854. A significant rise in spike-specific TCR breadth and depth was observed after two AZD1222 doses relative to day 0 and relative to MenACWY recipients.

The rearranged chain carries TRBV3-1 (or the pseudogene TRBV3-2) and TRBJ1-6; tentative D gene TRBD1, with 5 bases matching. The clonotype was recovered from an adult in good health. Source: peripheral blood, taken on day 0 of AZD1222 vaccination. The CDR3: CASSPGTALLGYNSPLHF. The DNA is as follows: TGTGCCAGCAGCCCCGGGACCGCACTTTTGGGTTATAATTCACCCCTCCACTTT.